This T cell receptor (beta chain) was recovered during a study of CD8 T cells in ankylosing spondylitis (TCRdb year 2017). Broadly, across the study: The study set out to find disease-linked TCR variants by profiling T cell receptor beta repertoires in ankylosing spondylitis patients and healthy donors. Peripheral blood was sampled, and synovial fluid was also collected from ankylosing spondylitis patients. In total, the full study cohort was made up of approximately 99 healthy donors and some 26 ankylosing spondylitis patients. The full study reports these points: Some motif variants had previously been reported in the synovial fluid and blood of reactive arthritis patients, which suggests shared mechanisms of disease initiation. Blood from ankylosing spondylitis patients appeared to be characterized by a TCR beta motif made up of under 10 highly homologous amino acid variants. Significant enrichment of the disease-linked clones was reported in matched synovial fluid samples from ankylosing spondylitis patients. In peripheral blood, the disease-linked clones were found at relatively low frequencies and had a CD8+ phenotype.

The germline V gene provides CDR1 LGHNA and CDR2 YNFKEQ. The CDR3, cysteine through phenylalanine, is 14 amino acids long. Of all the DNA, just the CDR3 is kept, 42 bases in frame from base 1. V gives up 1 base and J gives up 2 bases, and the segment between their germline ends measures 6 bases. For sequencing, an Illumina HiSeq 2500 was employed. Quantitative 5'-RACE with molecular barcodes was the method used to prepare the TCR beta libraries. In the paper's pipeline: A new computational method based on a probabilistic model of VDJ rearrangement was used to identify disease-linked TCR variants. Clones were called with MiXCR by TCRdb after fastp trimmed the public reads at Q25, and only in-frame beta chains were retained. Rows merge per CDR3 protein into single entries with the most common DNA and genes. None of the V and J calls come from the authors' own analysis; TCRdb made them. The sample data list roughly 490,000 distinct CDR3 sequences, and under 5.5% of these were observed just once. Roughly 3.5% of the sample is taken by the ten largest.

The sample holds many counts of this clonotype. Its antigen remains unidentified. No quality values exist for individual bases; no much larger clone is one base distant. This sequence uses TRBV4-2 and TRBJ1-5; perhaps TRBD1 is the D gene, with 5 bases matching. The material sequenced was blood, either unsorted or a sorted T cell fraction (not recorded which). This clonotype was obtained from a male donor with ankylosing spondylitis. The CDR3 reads CASSQAQGNQPQHF. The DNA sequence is TGTGCCAGCAGCCAAGCACAGGGCAATCAGCCCCAGCATTTT.